This entry lists 29 T cell receptor beta chains sequenced from one sample in a study of cytomegalovirus exposure and HLA in healthy donors. Amplification used 60 Vbeta primers and 13 Jbeta primers. The table came from immunoSEQ multiplex PCR; TCRdb's copy has only in-frame clones and leaves some out. Of 150,000 to 200,000 clones in the sample, less than 85% were seen once. What was sequenced was PBMCs. Receptors originate from a boy between 10 and 17 years old in good health and CMV-seronegative.

The rearrangement links TRBV7-2 to TRBJ2-1; D gene unclear. From germline, CDR1 is SGHTA and CDR2 FQGNSA. Trimming left V 4 bases short and J 4 bases short, with 8 bases between. This CDR3 contains 13 residues. The CDR3 region has the DNA TGTGCCAGCAGCTCCCTTCCTTACAATGAGCAGTTCTTC. This codes for CASSSLPYNEQFF. The full variable domain, with the rest looked up from reference TRBV7-2 and TRBJ2-1, is GAGVSQSPSNKVTEKGKDVELRCDPISGHTALYWYRQSLGQGLEFLIYFQGNSAPDKSGLPSDRFSAERTGGSVSTLTIQRTQQEDSAVYLCASSSLPYNEQFFGPGTRLTVL.

This clone was picked up a small number of times. This chain joins TRBV10-3 and TRBJ1-6; TRBD1 is a possible D gene (6 bases). CDR1 ENHRY and CDR2 SYGVKD come from the germline V gene. V lost 0 bases, J lost 7 bases, and 10 bases lay in between. The CDR3 length is 15 residues. The chain's CDR3 is CAISESGRGNSPLHF. As DNA, the CDR3 is TGTGCCATCAGTGAGTCTGGCAGGGGAAATTCACCCCTCCACTTT.

This chain uses TRBV6-1 with TRBJ1-1, with 7 bases lining up with TRBD1. This CDR3 is built from 14 residues. The J segment lost 3 bases and the V segment lost 7 bases, leaving 8 bases of the junction unmatched. The germline V gene encodes CDR1 MNHNS and CDR2 SASEGT. CDR3 residues: CASTPGDRYTEAFF. The CDR3 coding sequence is TGTGCCAGCACCCCCGGGGACAGATACACTGAAGCTTTCTTT.

The chain carries TRBV7-8 and TRBJ1-2; D may be TRBD1 (6 bases). CDR1 is SGHVS and CDR2 is FQNEAQ in the germline V gene. This CDR3 has 15 amino acids. Trimming stripped 3 bases from V and 4 bases from J, with 15 bases between. This chain's CDR3 is CASSFAGASFYGYTF. The CDR3 DNA follows: TGTGCCAGCAGCTTCGCAGGGGCCAGCTTCTATGGCTACACCTTC.

The CDR3 nucleotides read TGTGCCAGCAGCTTAGACATCCGATTGAGTGGGACATACTCCTACGAGCAGTACTTC. This sequence encodes CASSLDIRLSGTYSYEQYF. The V and J genes are TRBV11-3 and TRBJ2-7, with D possibly matching TRBD1 (6 bases). CDR1 is SGHNT and CDR2 is YENEEA in the germline V gene. The CDR3 length is 19 residues. With 0 bases removed from V and 0 bases from J, the gap between germline ends came to 21 bases.

This sequence joins TRBV28 and TRBJ2-7; 10 positions match TRBD2. The V segment lost 3 bases and the J segment 3 bases; nucleotides outside the gene matches: 2. This CDR3 region has 14 residues. Germline assignment: CDR1 MDHEN and CDR2 SYDVKM. CDR3: CASSFLAGDYEQYF. The CDR3 region has the DNA TGTGCCAGCAGTTTCCTAGCGGGGGACTACGAGCAGTACTTC.

The V and J genes are TRBV6-6 and TRBJ1-3; D not resolved. Germline V CDR1 and CDR2: MNHNY, SVGAGI (reference sequence). The CDR3 consists of 15 residues. The V end was cut by 0 bases, the J end by 4 bases, with 10 bases between. DNA of the CDR3: TGTGCCAGCAGTTACTCGATTGCGGTAGGAAACACCATATATTTT. It translates to CASSYSIAVGNTIYF.

The chain links TRBV7-9 to TRBJ1-3; D may be TRBD1 (5 bases). Trimming pared 9 bases from V and 1 base from J, leaving 7 bases between. The CDR3 consists of 12 residues. The germline V gene has CDR1 SEHNR and CDR2 FQNEAQ (reference sequence). The CDR3 region has the DNA TGTGCCAGTCGGGGGTCTGGAAACACCATATATTTT. This translates into CASRGSGNTIYF.

The chain carries TRBV11-2 and TRBJ2-1, with 8 bases fitting TRBD2. The CDR3 runs to 15 residues. Trimming at V came to 1 base and at J to 6 bases, leaving 5 bases not matched to a gene. Germline V gene lookup returns CDR1 SGHAT and CDR2 FQNNGV. CDR3 in amino acids: CASSLGRGGTNEQFF. The CDR3 region has the DNA TGTGCCAGCAGCTTAGGTCGGGGGGGTACCAATGAGCAGTTCTTC.

A single count supports this clone. J is TRBJ2-1 and V is TRBV7-9, with 10 positions matching TRBD2. J lost 4 bases, V lost 4 bases, and 7 bases had no gene match. CDR1 and CDR2 from the germline V gene are SEHNR and FQNEAQ (reference sequence). The CDR3 is 16 amino acids. CDR3 sequence reads: CASSSIGLAEYNEQFF. CDR3 in DNA: TGTGCCAGCAGCTCTATAGGACTAGCGGAGTACAATGAGCAGTTCTTC. Full variable domain (rest looked up from reference TRBV7-9 and TRBJ2-1): DTGVSQNPRHKITKRGQNVTFRCDPISEHNRLYWYRQTLGQGPEFLTYFQNEAQLEKSRLLSDRFSAERPKGSFSTLEIQRTEQGDSAMYLCASSSIGLAEYNEQFFGPGTRLTVL.

This chain uses TRBV6-5 with TRBJ1-5; D uncertain. The CDR3 length is 14 residues. Trimming shortened V by 2 bases and J by 7 bases, and 12 bases separated the two germline ends. Germline CDR1 is MNHEY and CDR2 is SVGAGI. The CDR3 sequence is CASSYHPIGQPQHF. The CDR3 DNA sequence: TGTGCCAGCAGTTACCACCCGATCGGGCAGCCCCAGCATTTT.

The chain carries TRBV6-6 and TRBJ2-7, with 7 bases identical to TRBD1. CDR1 MNHNY and CDR2 SVGAGI come from the germline V gene (reference sequence). CDR3 length equals 12 residues. V shed 4 bases and J 5 bases; nucleotides not matched to a gene: 2. The CDR3 coding sequence is TGTGCCAGCAGTTTCGACAGGGACGAGCAGTACTTC. Its translation: CASSFDRDEQYF.

The chain recombines TRBV18 with TRBJ1-4; TRBD1 might be the D (5 bases). V lost 2 bases and J lost 11, with 30 bases in between. In germline, CDR1 is KGHSH, CDR2 LQKENI. This CDR3 has 19 amino acids. The CDR3 DNA sequence: TGTGCCAGCTCACCAAGAGGCGAGAGGACCACGGAGGGAGGGGACAAACTGTTTTTT. This translates into CASSPRGERTTEGGDKLFF.

V and J are TRBV11-3 and TRBJ2-3, with a tentative D call TRBD1 (6 bases). The CDR3 is 15 amino acids. V was shortened by 3 bases and J by 0 bases, with 10 bases between the two germline ends. The germline CDR1 and CDR2 sequences are SGHNT and YENEEA. The CDR3 DNA reads as TGTGCCAGCAGCTTCAGGGGCACCAGCACAGATACGCAGTATTTT. This sequence encodes CASSFRGTSTDTQYF. Looking up the rest from reference TRBV11-3 and TRBJ2-3 gives the full variable domain: EAGVVQSPRYKIIEKKQPVAFWCNPISGHNTLYWYLQNLGQGPELLIRYENEEAVDDSQLPKDRFSAERLKGVDSTLKIQPAELGDSAVYLCASSFRGTSTDTQYFGPGTRLTVL.

The V gene is TRBV14, the J gene TRBJ1-4, with D tentatively TRBD1 (5 bases). Germline lookup yields CDR1 SGHDN and CDR2 FVKESK. There are 18 residues in the CDR3. V was trimmed by 4 bases and J by 5 bases, leaving 23 bases between them. CDR3 coding DNA: TGTGCCAGCAGCCTAAGAGGGACTCCCGGTGGAGTCAATGAAAAACTGTTTTTT. It encodes CASSLRGTPGGVNEKLFF.

The V gene is TRBV5-1, the J gene TRBJ1-3; D uncertain. Germline CDR1 and CDR2: SGHRS and YFSETQ. The V end lost 7 bases, the J end lost 0 bases, and 14 bases lay between the germline ends. There are 15 residues in the CDR3. CDR3 sequence: CASSRDGSSGNTIYF. The CDR3 DNA sequence: TGCGCCAGCTCCCGCGACGGGAGCTCTGGAAACACCATATATTTT. The full variable domain, its missing parts supplied by reference TRBV5-1 and TRBJ1-3, is KAGVTQTPRYLIKTRGQQVTLSCSPISGHRSVSWYQQTPGQGLQFLFEYFSETQRNKGNFPGRFSGRQFSNSRSEMNVSTLELGDSALYLCASSRDGSSGNTIYFGEGSWLTVV.

V gene TRBV30 combines with J gene TRBJ1-5, with no clear D. The V end lost 2 bases, the J end lost 7 bases, and 12 bases lay between the germline ends. The V gene's germline CDR1 is GTSNPN and CDR2 SVGIG (reference sequence). The CDR3 totals 13 residues. In DNA form, the CDR3 reads TGTGCCTGGAGTCTAGCGTGGGGACAGCCCCAGCATTTT. Its protein product is CAWSLAWGQPQHF.

The chain couples TRBV9 to TRBJ1-3; D call uncertain. CDR1 SGDLS and CDR2 YYNGEE come from the germline V gene. V dropped 4 bases and J dropped 0 bases, with 20 bases sitting between them. The length of the CDR3 is 18 residues. In DNA form, the CDR3 reads TGTGCCAGCAGCCTATTCGACAAACTAGCGCGCTCTGGAAACACCATATATTTT. This translates into CASSLFDKLARSGNTIYF.

J is TRBJ2-2 and V is TRBV2, with 9 bases lining up with TRBD1. The germline gives CDR1 SNHLY, CDR2 FYNNEI. The CDR3 is 18 amino acids. Germline trimming cut 3 bases from V and 7 bases from J; bases unmatched to any gene: 15. The CDR3 region is CASSETSLQGARSGELFF. The CDR3 bases are TGTGCCAGCAGTGAGACCAGCCTACAGGGGGCGCGGAGCGGGGAGCTGTTTTTT.

The chain carries TRBV11-2 and TRBJ2-7; the D gene is possibly TRBD1 (6 bases). The CDR3 has 14 amino acids. V was cut by 5 bases and J by 2 bases, with 13 bases left in between. CDR1 and CDR2 from the germline V gene are SGHAT and FQNNGV. The CDR3 region has the DNA TGTGCCAGCAGCACCTCCGGGGACACCTACGAGCAGTACTTC. The encoded protein is CASSTSGDTYEQYF. The full variable domain, rest sourced from reference TRBV11-2 and TRBJ2-7, is EAGVAQSPRYKIIEKRQSVAFWCNPISGHATLYWYQQILGQGPKLLIQFQNNGVVDDSQLPKDRFSAERLKGVDSTLKIQPAKLEDSAVYLCASSTSGDTYEQYFGPGTRLTVT.

V and J are TRBV2 and TRBJ2-3; D ambiguous. The V end was cut by 5 bases, the J end by 4 bases, with 13 bases between. The CDR3 is 14 residues long. Germline loops: CDR1 SNHLY, CDR2 FYNNEI. CDR3 DNA: TGTGCCAGCAGTCTCAATAGCTGGTCAGATACGCAGTATTTT. Translating gives CASSLNSWSDTQYF.

The V and J genes are TRBV5-1 and TRBJ2-3; D is ambiguous. This CDR3 has 14 residues. V lost 4 bases and J 4 bases, leaving 13 bases between the germline ends. Germline V lookup: CDR1 SGHRS, CDR2 YFSETQ. This CDR3 is CASSNGPSPDTQYF. The CDR3, as DNA: TGCGCCAGCAGCAATGGCCCTTCCCCAGATACGCAGTATTTT.

V is TRBV6-5 and J is TRBJ2-5, with 8 bases identical to TRBD2. The end of the DNA aligns better with TRBJ2-7, so the J call may be wrong. Germline V CDR1 and CDR2: MNHEY, SVGAGI. The CDR3 runs to 15 residues. CDR3 nucleotide sequence: TGTGCCAGCAGAACTACGGGACTAGTGGCGGACGAGCAGTACTTC. The encoded protein is CASRTTGLVADEQYF.

The rearrangement links TRBV28 to TRBJ2-5, with D possibly TRBD1 on 6 matching bases. CDR3 length: 12 amino acids. Trimming removed 5 bases at V and 7 bases at J, with 11 bases between. Germline CDR1 reads MDHEN; CDR2 reads SYDVKM. The CDR3 region has the DNA TGTGCCAGCAGTCTCAGGGGTGGGACCCAGTACTTC. Protein product: CASSLRGGTQYF. Combining the CDR3 with reference TRBV28 and TRBJ2-5 gives the whole variable domain DVKVTQSSRYLVKRTGEKVFLECVQDMDHENMFWYRQDPGLGLRLIYFSYDVKMKEKGDIPEGYSVSREKKERFSLILESASTNQTSMYLCASSLRGGTQYFGPGTRLLVL.

This rearrangement joins TRBV9 to TRBJ2-7; 8 positions match TRBD2. The CDR3 sequence is 16 residues long. Trimming removed 1 base from V and 7 bases from J; junction bases left unmatched: 13. CDR1 is SGDLS, CDR2 YYNGEE, per germline. The CDR3 loop is CASSVLSGSSIIEQYF. The CDR3 DNA is TGTGCCAGCAGCGTATTAAGCGGGAGTTCTATCATTGAGCAGTACTTC.

The J gene is TRBJ2-5, the V gene TRBV7-2; no clear D gene. Germline CDR1 and CDR2: SGHTA and FQGNSA. This CDR3 has 16 amino acids. Trimming took off 1 base at V and 2 bases at J, with 14 bases between the two ends. DNA of the CDR3: TGTGCCAGCAGCTTAGGAAGACTCATAACACAAGAGACCCAGTACTTC. It translates to CASSLGRLITQETQYF. Complete variable domain (other parts from reference TRBV7-2 and TRBJ2-5): GAGVSQSPSNKVTEKGKDVELRCDPISGHTALYWYRQSLGQGLEFLIYFQGNSAPDKSGLPSDRFSAERTGGSVSTLTIQRTQQEDSAVYLCASSLGRLITQETQYFGPGTRLLVL.

The rearrangement links TRBV11-2 to TRBJ1-3, with 8 bases fitting TRBD1. From germline, CDR1 is SGHAT and CDR2 FQNNGV. V lost 5 bases, J lost 4 bases, and 4 bases stayed unmatched. This CDR3 comprises 14 residues. CDR3 nucleotides: TGTGCCAGCAGCGCCGGGGACAGGGGAAACACCATATATTTT. Its protein is CASSAGDRGNTIYF.

This chain joins TRBV11-2 and TRBJ2-1; D possibly corresponds to TRBD2 (6 bases). CDR3 length: 14 residues. CDR1 and CDR2 from the germline V gene are SGHAT and FQNNGV. Trimming shortened V by 1 base and J by 2 bases, and 6 bases separated the two germline ends. The chain's CDR3 is CASSLAGAYNEQFF. In DNA, the CDR3 is TGTGCCAGCAGCTTAGCGGGGGCCTACAATGAGCAGTTCTTC.

This clone was detected only once. The V gene is TRBV27, the J gene TRBJ1-1; 7 bases line up with TRBD1. Trimming took 4 bases from V and 0 from J; bases not matched to a gene: 8. In germline, CDR1 is MNHEY, CDR2 SMNVEV (reference sequence). The CDR3 runs to 16 residues. CDR3 sequence reads: CASSSPEQGLNTEAFF. As DNA, the CDR3 is TGTGCCAGCAGTTCCCCCGAACAGGGGTTGAACACTGAAGCTTTCTTT.